Listed below are T cell receptor beta chains from one sample, sequenced in a study of PD-1 blockade in classical Hodgkin lymphoma. Sequencing used immunoSEQ multiplex PCR; TCRdb keeps in-frame clones, though not all of them. The top ten clones hold around 1.2% of a sample with approximately 22,000 clones, approximately 70% of them seen once. The sequenced sample was CD4+ T cells from blood, obtained before the fourth cycle of nivolumab. Every receptor here comes from a human donor with classical Hodgkin lymphoma. CDR3s include the opening cysteine and the closing phenylalanine or tryptophan. A D gene is named only where the DNA matches it firmly. Clone size is stated in some rows and not others, as once, few, many or a class when expanded.

D	V	J	size	CDR3	DNA
NA	TRBV19	TRBJ1-4	NA	CATREGRATNEKLFF	TGTGCCACCAGAGAAGGACGGGCAACTAATGAAAAACTGTTTTTT
NA	TRBV5-1	TRBJ1-2	NA	CASSLSGRANYGYTF	TGCGCCAGCAGCTTATCCGGCAGGGCTAACTATGGCTACACCTTC
NA	TRBV7-2	TRBJ1-1	NA	CATRQNLNTEAFF	TGTGCCACCCGACAGAATCTGAACACTGAAGCTTTCTTT
TRBD1	TRBV28	TRBJ1-5	NA	CASRPKDRGRLQPQHF	TGTGCCAGCAGACCGAAGGACAGGGGGCGGCTTCAGCCCCAGCATTTT
NA	TRBV7-5	TRBJ1-5	NA	CVRSERTKGDSFNQPQHF	TGTGTCAGAAGCGAAAGGACCAAGGGAGACAGTTTCAATCAGCCCCAGCATTTT
NA	TRBV2	TRBJ2-2	few	CASQFRVAGELFF	TGTGCCAGCCAGTTCAGGGTCGCCGGGGAGCTGTTTTTT
NA	TRBV5-5	TRBJ1-1	NA	CASSFSQWQLNTEAFF	TGTGCCAGCAGCTTTAGCCAGTGGCAGTTGAACACTGAAGCTTTCTTT
TRBD1	TRBV19	TRBJ1-3	NA	CASSPGTGIRGNTIYF	TGTGCCAGTAGCCCCGGGACAGGAATACGTGGAAACACCATATATTTT
TRBD1	TRBV19	TRBJ1-1	NA	CASSRPTGGNTEAFF	TGTGCCAGTAGTAGGCCGACAGGGGGGAACACTGAAGCTTTCTTT
NA	TRBV29-1	TRBJ2-4	NA	CSVWGESKNIQYF	TGCAGCGTGTGGGGGGAAAGCAAAAACATTCAGTACTTC
TRBD2	TRBV18	TRBJ2-3	NA	CASSPRTSGGIDTQYF	TGTGCCAGCTCACCGAGGACTAGCGGGGGAATAGATACGCAGTATTTT
NA	TRBV5-4	TRBJ2-2	medium-sized	CASSSVANTGELFF	TGTGCCAGCAGCTCGGTCGCGAACACCGGGGAGCTGTTTTTT
NA	TRBV5-1	TRBJ1-2	few	CASSLDSYGYTF	TGCGCCAGCAGCTTGGACTCTTATGGCTACACCTTC
TRBD1	TRBV11-2	TRBJ1-2	NA	CASSLGQGFGYTF	TGTGCCAGCAGCTTGGGACAGGGCTTTGGCTACACCTTC
NA	TRBV5-4	TRBJ1-4	once	CASSLSNTRSEKLFF	TGTGCCAGCAGCTTGTCTAACACGAGGTCGGAAAAACTGTTTTTT
NA	TRBV5-5	TRBJ1-1	NA	CASSLAPDSEAFF	TGTGCCAGCAGCTTGGCTCCAGACTCTGAAGCTTTCTTT
NA	TRBV5-6	TRBJ2-5	NA	CASSLEKTQYF	TGTGCCAGCAGCTTGGAAAAGACCCAGTACTTC
TRBD1	TRBV5-4	TRBJ1-4	NA	CASSLEGANNEKLFF	TGTGCCAGCAGCTTGGAGGGGGCGAATAATGAAAAACTGTTTTTT
TRBD2	TRBV13	TRBJ2-7	few	CASSSVRGDSSYEQYF	TGTGCCAGCAGCTCGGTTCGGGGGGATTCCAGCTACGAGCAGTACTTC
TRBD1	TRBV7-9	TRBJ2-5	NA	CASSLTRGKTQYF	TGTGCCAGCAGCTTAACCAGGGGGAAGACCCAGTACTTC